Following are 10 T cell receptor beta chains from one sample sequenced in a study of blood T cell repertoires in COVID-19. The data were produced by immunoSEQ multiplex PCR, yet TCRdb's version contains in-frame clones alone and is incomplete. The sample contains roughly 410,000 clones, 80% to 90% of which appear only once. What was sequenced was peripheral blood. The receptors originated from an older woman with COVID-19, enrolled during active disease.

This chain links TRBV5-5 with TRBJ1-2; 7 positions match TRBD1. Germline values: CDR1 SGHKS, CDR2 YYEKEE (reference sequence). This CDR3 region has 13 residues. After removal of 4 bases from V and 2 bases from J, the junction contained 2 bases not matched to a gene. CDR3 DNA: TGTGCCAGCAGCCCGGACAGGAACTATGGCTACACCTTC. Translation gives CASSPDRNYGYTF.

The rearrangement joins TRBV3-1 (or the pseudogene TRBV3-2) to TRBJ2-2; tentative D call: TRBD1 (6 bases). With 5 bases removed from V and 2 bases from J, the gap between germline ends came to 12 bases. The germline V gene encodes CDR1 LGHDT and CDR2 YNNKEL (reference sequence). CDR3 length: 15 amino acids. CDR3 nucleotide sequence: TGTGCCAGCAGCTGGGGGCCCCCCAACACCGGGGAGCTGTTTTTT. Translated, it gives CASSWGPPNTGELFF.

Only a few counts were recorded for this clone. The chain employs TRBV27 and TRBJ2-2, with a weak D call TRBD2 (6 bases). Trimming stripped 6 bases from V and 8 bases from J, with 19 bases between. From germline, CDR1 is MNHEY and CDR2 SMNVEV (reference sequence). CDR3 size: 15 residues. CDR3 amino acids: CASRARDSQPGELFF. The CDR3 DNA is TGTGCCAGCAGGGCCCGGGACTCCCAACCGGGGGAGCTGTTTTTT.

The rearrangement links TRBV7-3 to TRBJ2-2; D is undetermined. Germline values: CDR1 SGHTA, CDR2 FQGTGA. V lost 2 bases to trimming and J lost 7 bases, with 8 bases between them. There are 13 residues in the CDR3. The chain's CDR3 is CASSLLEIGELFF. CDR3 DNA sequence: TGTGCCAGCAGCTTACTGGAGATCGGGGAGCTGTTTTTT. Supplemented by reference TRBV7-3 and TRBJ2-2, the full variable domain reads GAGVSQTPSNKVTEKGKYVELRCDPISGHTALYWYRQSLGQGPEFLIYFQGTGAADDSGLPNDRFFAVRPEGSVSTLKIQRTERGDSAVYLCASSLLEIGELFFGEGSRLTVL.

This chain uses TRBV20-1 with TRBJ1-2; 9 bases are shared with TRBD1. CDR1 is DFQATT and CDR2 is SNEGSKA in the germline V gene (reference sequence). The CDR3 has 17 amino acids. V lost 3 bases and J lost 4; bases outside the gene matches: 15. CDR3 loop: CSASGGVTGGASYGYTF. The CDR3 region has the DNA TGCAGTGCTAGTGGGGGTGTCACAGGGGGCGCCTCCTATGGCTACACCTTC.

This clone was seen only once. The DNA for the CDR3 is TGTGCCAGCAGCTTGTCCCCGGGACAGGGCGATGGCTACACCTTC. The encoded protein is CASSLSPGQGDGYTF. This sequence joins TRBV7-3 and TRBJ1-2, with 9 bases lining up with TRBD1. Trimming removed 3 bases from V and 6 bases from J; junction bases left unmatched: 8. Germline CDR1 is SGHTA and CDR2 is FQGTGA. CDR3 length: 15 residues.

The rearrangement joins TRBV28 to TRBJ2-2, with TRBD1 matching over 12 bases. The V and J ends lost 4 bases and 13 bases, in that order; junction bases with no gene match: 10. The V gene's germline CDR1 is MDHEN and CDR2 SYDVKM. The CDR3 runs 15 residues. The CDR3 DNA sequence: TGTGCCAGCAGTTCCTACGGGACAGGGGGCTGGGTGCTGTTTTTT. This gives the protein CASSSYGTGGWVLFF.

The genes are TRBV9 and TRBJ1-5; D gene uncertain. Germline lookup yields CDR1 SGDLS and CDR2 YYNGEE. This CDR3 comprises 15 residues. V was trimmed by 1 base and J by 2 bases, leaving 10 bases between them. CDR3 DNA sequence: TGTGCCAGCAGCGTAAGCGCCCTGGGCAATCAGCCCCAGCATTTT. It yields the protein CASSVSALGNQPQHF. Variable domain in full (rest from reference TRBV9 and TRBJ1-5): DSGVTQTPKHLITATGQRVTLRCSPRSGDLSVYWYQQSLDQGLQFLIQYYNGEERAKGNILERFSAQQFPDLHSELNLSSLELGDSALYFCASSVSALGNQPQHFGDGTRLSIL.

The chain links TRBV25-1 to TRBJ2-1; 9 positions agree with TRBD2. The CDR3 sequence is 14 residues long. Germline V gene data show CDR1 as MGHDK and CDR2 as SYGVNS. Trimming took 8 bases from V and 4 from J; bases not matched to a gene: 6. CDR3 loop: CASRGAGGYNEQFF. The CDR3 bases are TGTGCCAGCCGGGGAGCGGGGGGTTACAATGAGCAGTTCTTC.

The rearrangement links TRBV6-5 to TRBJ1-1; D remains unclear. The CDR3 extends over 12 amino acids. Germline values: CDR1 MNHEY, CDR2 SVGAGI. V gave up 9 bases and J gave up 3 bases, with 11 bases separating them. In DNA, the CDR3 is TGTGCCAGTGCCGCAGGCTACACTGAAGCTTTCTTT. This encodes CASAAGYTEAFF.